These 23 T cell receptor beta chains came from one sample sequenced in a study of blood T cell repertoires in COVID-19. TCRdb's table, derived via immunoSEQ multiplex PCR, lists solely in-frame clones and lacks some. The table shows about 260,000 clones, with around 84% occurring only once. Sequencing used peripheral blood. The receptors here all came from a man aged 55 to 70 with acute or convalescent COVID-19.

The chain employs TRBV19 and TRBJ2-7, with 10 positions matching TRBD2. Germline assignment: CDR1 LNHDA and CDR2 SQIVND (reference sequence). This CDR3 comprises 12 residues. V was clipped by 4 bases and J by 6 bases; unmatched bases: 0. CDR3 sequence: CASSTSGSEQYF. The CDR3 DNA is TGTGCCAGTAGTACTAGCGGGAGCGAGCAGTACTTC.

V usage is TRBV9 and J usage is TRBJ2-2; 8 nucleotides align to TRBD1. V gave up 3 bases and J gave up 1 base; unmatched junction bases: 5. Germline V lookup: CDR1 SGDLS, CDR2 YYNGEE. There are 16 residues in the CDR3. CDR3 sequence reads: CASSDPGQVNTGELFF. The CDR3 nucleotides read TGTGCCAGCAGCGATCCGGGACAGGTGAACACCGGGGAGCTGTTTTTT.

The chain combines TRBV2 with TRBJ2-3; D perhaps matches TRBD2 (6 bases). Deletions cut 6 bases from V and 0 bases from J, with 13 bases between. Germline V gene data show CDR1 as SNHLY and CDR2 as FYNNEI. This CDR3 contains 15 residues. CDR3 region: CASRTSGLSTDTQYF. CDR3 in DNA: TGTGCCAGCAGGACCAGCGGGCTCAGCACAGATACGCAGTATTTT.

This chain links TRBV25-1 with TRBJ1-2; no reliable D call. CDR1 is MGHDK, CDR2 SYGVNS, per germline. V shed 0 bases and J shed 7 bases, with 9 bases lying between them. CDR3 length: 13 amino acids. The CDR3 spells CASSEYGVSGYTF. The CDR3 DNA sequence: TGTGCCAGCAGTGAATACGGGGTGTCTGGCTACACCTTC.

J is TRBJ2-3 and V is TRBV21-1; the table's D call TRBD2 went unverified against the DNA. TRBV21-1 is described as a pseudogene. This CDR3 spans 15 amino acids. The CDR3 region is CASSKTSGRANTQYF. Here the CDR3 DNA reads TGTGCCAGCAGTAAGACTAGCGGGAGGGCTAATACGCAGTATTTT.

This chain links TRBV6-5 with TRBJ2-7; D might be TRBD2 (6 bases). CDR3 length: 12 residues. The V end was cut by 6 bases, the J end by 4 bases, with 10 bases between. The germline V gene encodes CDR1 MNHEY and CDR2 SVGAGI. CDR3 in DNA: TGTGCCAGCAGCTTTGGAGGGTACGAGCAGTACTTC. Amino acids: CASSFGGYEQYF.

The V gene is TRBV13, the J gene TRBJ2-7; D gene uncertain. From germline, CDR1 is PRHDT and CDR2 FYEKMQ (reference sequence). Trimming stripped 4 bases from V and 7 bases from J, with 8 bases between. The CDR3 runs 11 residues. The CDR3, as DNA: TGTGCCAGCAGCTCCCAGGATGAGCAGTACTTC. This sequence encodes CASSSQDEQYF.

The chain joins TRBV7-3 to TRBJ2-3; 10 nucleotides align to TRBD1. Trimming took 5 bases from V and 2 from J; bases not matched to a gene: 4. CDR1 and CDR2 from the germline V gene are SGHTA and FQGTGA. The CDR3 consists of 15 residues. The CDR3: CASSRTGGITDTQYF. The CDR3 DNA reads TGTGCCAGCAGCCGGACAGGGGGGATCACAGATACGCAGTATTTT.

The rearrangement links TRBV12-5 to TRBJ2-2; 7 bases align to TRBD1. V lost 1 base and J lost 2; bases outside the gene matches: 7. The CDR3 loop spans 17 amino acids. Per the germline V gene, CDR1 is LGHNT and CDR2 is FRNRAP. The CDR3, as DNA: TGTGCTAGTGGTTTGGGCGTCGGGACAGCCAACACCGGGGAGCTGTTTTTT. It codes for CASGLGVGTANTGELFF.

The chain carries TRBV7-2 and TRBJ2-1, with 9 positions matching TRBD1. After removal of 6 bases from V and 9 bases from J, the junction contained 9 bases not matched to a gene. The CDR3 contains 14 residues. Germline values: CDR1 SGHTA, CDR2 FQGNSA. The CDR3 bases are TGTGCCAGCAGGTCCGGGACAGGGACGAGTGAGCAGTTCTTC. It codes for CASRSGTGTSEQFF.

The rearrangement links TRBV5-1 to TRBJ1-1, with TRBD1 matching over 8 bases. V lost 3 bases, J lost 5 bases, and 9 bases stayed unmatched. This CDR3 spans 15 amino acids. Germline values: CDR1 SGHRS, CDR2 YFSETQ. CDR3 region: CASSWETGVGTEAFF. For the CDR3, the DNA is TGCGCCAGCAGCTGGGAGACAGGGGTGGGGACTGAAGCTTTCTTT.

This sequence joins TRBV7-9 and TRBJ2-7; 7 nucleotides line up with TRBD1. The trim removed 10 bases at V and 0 bases at J, leaving 6 bases unmatched. The length of the CDR3 is 13 residues. Germline-derived CDR1 and CDR2 are SEHNR and FQNEAQ (reference sequence). The CDR3 here is CATIGGSSYEQYF. The DNA for the CDR3 is TGTGCCACCATAGGGGGCAGCTCCTACGAGCAGTACTTC.

The gene calls are TRBV6-6 and TRBJ2-2, with 7 positions matching TRBD2. The length of the CDR3 is 15 residues. CDR1 is MNHNY and CDR2 is SVGAGI in the germline V gene (reference sequence). Trimming cost V 5 bases and J 3 bases; bases outside gene matches: 6. The CDR3 DNA reads TGTGCCAGCAGTGGAAGCGGGGCGCACACCGGGGAGCTGTTTTTT. Its protein product is CASSGSGAHTGELFF.

The genes are TRBV30 and TRBJ1-1; D is unresolved. From germline, CDR1 is GTSNPN and CDR2 SVGIG (reference sequence). V lost 4 bases and J 1 base, leaving 10 bases between the germline ends. The CDR3 extends over 13 amino acids. The CDR3 DNA sequence: TGTGCCTGGAATTCTGGGCGGAACACTGAAGCTTTCTTT. It codes for CAWNSGRNTEAFF. The full variable domain, completed using reference TRBV30 and TRBJ1-1, is SQTIHQWPATLVQPVGSPLSLECTVEGTSNPNLYWYRQAAGRGLQLLFYSVGIGQISSEVPQNLSASRPQDRQFILSSKKLLLSDSGFYLCAWNSGRNTEAFFGQGTRLTVV.

V and J are TRBV4-1 and TRBJ1-1; 7 bases align to TRBD1. The CDR3 loop spans 14 amino acids. Germline V lookup: CDR1 MGHRA, CDR2 YSYEKL. With 1 base clipped from V and 4 bases from J, the junction kept 3 bases outside the gene matches. CDR3 DNA: TGCGCCAGCAGCCAAGGACAGGGAAGCACTGAAGCTTTCTTT. This gives the protein CASSQGQGSTEAFF.

The CDR3 loop is CASSPLSRGQRSSGNTIYF. The DNA of the CDR3 is TGTGCCAGCTCACCACTATCCAGGGGGCAGAGGAGCTCTGGAAACACCATATATTTT. The gene calls are TRBV18 and TRBJ1-3, with 8 bases aligning to TRBD1. The V segment lost 1 base and the J segment 0 bases; nucleotides outside the gene matches: 11. The length of the CDR3 is 19 residues. Germline assignment: CDR1 KGHSH and CDR2 LQKENI.

CDR3 DNA: TGTGCCAGTAGTGCGGGACAGGTCAATGAGCAGTTCTTC. Protein sequence: CASSAGQVNEQFF. This chain connects TRBV19 to TRBJ2-1; 8 bases match TRBD1. Losses at the gene ends were 5 bases for V and 6 bases for J; bases not matched to a gene: 3. CDR3 length equals 13 residues. Germline V CDR1 and CDR2: LNHDA, SQIVND (reference sequence). The whole variable domain, remainder taken from reference TRBV19 and TRBJ2-1, is DGGITQSPKYLFRKEGQNVTLSCEQNLNHDAMYWYRQDPGQGLRLIYYSQIVNDFQKGDIAEGYSVSREKKESFPLTVTSAQKNPTAFYLCASSAGQVNEQFFGPGTRLTVL.

The chain joins TRBV30 to TRBJ2-7; D may be TRBD1 (5 bases). The germline V gene encodes CDR1 GTSNPN and CDR2 SVGIG (reference sequence). The CDR3 sequence is 12 residues long. V shed 1 base and J shed 3 bases, with 7 bases lying between them. The CDR3, as DNA: TGTGCCTGGAGTGGCGACAGCTACGAGCAGTACTTC. The encoded protein is CAWSGDSYEQYF.

V gene TRBV12-3 or TRBV12-4 combines with J gene TRBJ2-5; TRBD1 aligns across 8 bases. With 5 bases clipped from V and 4 bases from J, the junction kept 3 bases outside the gene matches. The CDR3 extends over 13 amino acids. The CDR3 region has the DNA TGTGCCAGCAGTCCGGACAGGGTAGAGACCCAGTACTTC. As protein: CASSPDRVETQYF.

The sample holds a few counts of this clone. J is TRBJ1-5 and V is TRBV27, with 9 bases matching TRBD1. This CDR3 spans 16 amino acids. The V segment lost 3 bases and the J segment 8 bases; nucleotides outside the gene matches: 11. Germline CDR1 reads MNHEY; CDR2 reads SMNVEV (reference sequence). CDR3: CASSLMGQGPGKPQHF. In DNA form, the CDR3 reads TGTGCCAGCAGTTTGATGGGACAGGGCCCCGGTAAGCCCCAGCATTTT.

The genes are TRBV6-5 and TRBJ1-2; 12 bases are a match to TRBD1. Germline CDR1 and CDR2: MNHEY and SVGAGI. CDR3 length: 14 residues. The junction had 7 bases not matched to a gene; V was cut back by 6 bases and J by 8 bases. CDR3 sequence reads: CASSPGQGARGYTF. In nucleotides, the CDR3 is TGTGCCAGCAGCCCGGGACAGGGGGCGAGGGGCTACACCTTC.

On this clone: The sample carries other DNA sequences with the same CDR3. V usage is TRBV5-1 and J usage is TRBJ2-7; possible D gene TRBD2, 6 bases. The CDR3 length is 11 residues. The V end was cut by 3 bases, the J end by 6 bases, with 7 bases between. Germline loops: CDR1 SGHRS, CDR2 YFSETQ. The CDR3 sequence is CASSYGGEQYF. Written as DNA, the CDR3 is TGCGCCAGCAGCTACGGGGGCGAGCAGTACTTC.

The V and J genes are TRBV5-8 and TRBJ1-6; TRBD1 aligns across 9 bases. The germline V gene has CDR1 SGHTS and CDR2 YDEGEE. The CDR3 has 16 amino acids. After removal of 0 bases from V and 15 bases from J, the junction contained 13 bases not matched to a gene. Written as DNA, the CDR3 is TGTGCCAGCAGCTTGGGGACAGGGGTTCTCTCTGGGCTCCTCCACTTT. As protein: CASSLGTGVLSGLLHF.